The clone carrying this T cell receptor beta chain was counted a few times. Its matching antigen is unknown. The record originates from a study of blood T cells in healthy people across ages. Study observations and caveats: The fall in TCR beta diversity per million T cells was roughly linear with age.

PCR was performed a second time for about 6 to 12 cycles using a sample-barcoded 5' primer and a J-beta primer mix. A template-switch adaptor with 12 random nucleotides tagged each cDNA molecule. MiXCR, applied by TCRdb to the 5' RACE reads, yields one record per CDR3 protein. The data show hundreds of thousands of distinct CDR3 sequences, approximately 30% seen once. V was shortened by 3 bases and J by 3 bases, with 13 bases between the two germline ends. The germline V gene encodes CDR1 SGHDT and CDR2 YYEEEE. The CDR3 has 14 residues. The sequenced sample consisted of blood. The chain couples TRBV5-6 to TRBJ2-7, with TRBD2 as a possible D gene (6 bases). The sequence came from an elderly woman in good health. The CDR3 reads CASSWEGGIYEQYF. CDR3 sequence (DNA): TGTGCCAGCAGCTGGGAAGGAGGGATCTACGAGCAGTACTTC.